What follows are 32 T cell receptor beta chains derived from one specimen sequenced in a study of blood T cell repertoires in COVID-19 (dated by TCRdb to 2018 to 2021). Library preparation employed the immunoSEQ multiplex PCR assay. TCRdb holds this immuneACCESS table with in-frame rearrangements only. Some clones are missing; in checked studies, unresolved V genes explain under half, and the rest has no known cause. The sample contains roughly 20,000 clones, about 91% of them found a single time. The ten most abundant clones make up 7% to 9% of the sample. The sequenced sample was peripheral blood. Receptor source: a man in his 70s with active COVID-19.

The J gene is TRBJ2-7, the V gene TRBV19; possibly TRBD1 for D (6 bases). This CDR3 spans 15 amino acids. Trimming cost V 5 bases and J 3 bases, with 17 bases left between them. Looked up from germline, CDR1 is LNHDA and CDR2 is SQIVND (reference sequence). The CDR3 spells CASSPNHRARYEQYF. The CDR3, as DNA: TGTGCCAGTAGTCCGAATCACAGGGCTCGCTACGAGCAGTACTTC.

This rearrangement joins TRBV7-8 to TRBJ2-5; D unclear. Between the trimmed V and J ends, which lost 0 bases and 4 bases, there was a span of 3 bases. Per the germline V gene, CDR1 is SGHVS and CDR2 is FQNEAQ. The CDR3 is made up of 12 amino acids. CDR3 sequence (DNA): TGTGCCAGCAGCTTAGCGAGAGAGACCCAGTACTTC. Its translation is CASSLARETQYF.

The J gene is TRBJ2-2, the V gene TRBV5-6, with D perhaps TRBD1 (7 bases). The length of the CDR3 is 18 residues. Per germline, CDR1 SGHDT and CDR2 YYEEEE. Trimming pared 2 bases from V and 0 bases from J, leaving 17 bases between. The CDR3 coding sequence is TGTGCCAGCAGCTTCTTTTCGGACAGGACTACGAACACCGGGGAGCTGTTTTTT. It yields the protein CASSFFSDRTTNTGELFF. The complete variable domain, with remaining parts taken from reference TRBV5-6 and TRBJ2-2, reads DAGVTQSPTHLIKTRGQQVTLRCSPKSGHDTVSWYQQALGQGPQFIFQYYEEEERQRGNFPDRFSGHQFPNYSSELNVNALLLGDSALYLCASSFFSDRTTNTGELFFGEGSRLTVL.

CDR3 nucleotides: TGTGCCAGCAGCCGGGACACCTTCTATAATTCACCCCTCCACTTT. This encodes CASSRDTFYNSPLHF. The chain recombines TRBV6-5 with TRBJ1-6; TRBD1 is a possible D gene (6 bases). Between the trimmed V and J ends, which lost 6 bases and 3 bases, there was a span of 12 bases. Per the germline V gene, CDR1 is MNHEY and CDR2 is SVGAGI. The CDR3 runs to 15 residues.

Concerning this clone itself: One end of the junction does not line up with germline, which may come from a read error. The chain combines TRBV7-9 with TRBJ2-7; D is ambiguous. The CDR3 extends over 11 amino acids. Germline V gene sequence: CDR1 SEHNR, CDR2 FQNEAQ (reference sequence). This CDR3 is CASSLGSRRRF. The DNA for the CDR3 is TGTGCCAGCAGCTTAGGGAGCCGCCGAAGGTTC.

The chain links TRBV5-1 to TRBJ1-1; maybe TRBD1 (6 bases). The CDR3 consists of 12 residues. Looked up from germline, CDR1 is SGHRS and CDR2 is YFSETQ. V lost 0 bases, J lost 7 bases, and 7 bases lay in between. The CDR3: CASSLVDSEAFF. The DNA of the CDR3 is TGCGCCAGCAGCTTGGTGGACAGTGAAGCTTTCTTT. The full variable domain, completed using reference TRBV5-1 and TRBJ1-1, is KAGVTQTPRYLIKTRGQQVTLSCSPISGHRSVSWYQQTPGQGLQFLFEYFSETQRNKGNFPGRFSGRQFSNSRSEMNVSTLELGDSALYLCASSLVDSEAFFGQGTRLTVV.

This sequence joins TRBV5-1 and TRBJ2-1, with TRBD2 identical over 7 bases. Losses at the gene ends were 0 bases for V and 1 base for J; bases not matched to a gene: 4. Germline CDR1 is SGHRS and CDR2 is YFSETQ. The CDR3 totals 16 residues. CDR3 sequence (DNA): TGCGCCAGCAGCTTGGTGGGTAGCGGGTCCTACAATGAGCAGTTCTTC. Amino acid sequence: CASSLVGSGSYNEQFF.

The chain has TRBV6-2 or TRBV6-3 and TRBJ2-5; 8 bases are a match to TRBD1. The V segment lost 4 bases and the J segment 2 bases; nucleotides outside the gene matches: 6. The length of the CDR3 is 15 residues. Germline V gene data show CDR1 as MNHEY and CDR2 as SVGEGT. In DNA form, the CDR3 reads TGTGCCAGCAGTTCCTTACAGGGGGAGCAAGAGACCCAGTACTTC. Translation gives CASSSLQGEQETQYF.

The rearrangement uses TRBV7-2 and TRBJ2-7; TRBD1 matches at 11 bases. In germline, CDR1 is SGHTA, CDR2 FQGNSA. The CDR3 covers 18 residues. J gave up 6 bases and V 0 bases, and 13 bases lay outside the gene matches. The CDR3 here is CASSLASGWGTGGSEQYF. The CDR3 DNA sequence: TGTGCCAGCAGCTTAGCGAGCGGGTGGGGGACAGGGGGGTCCGAGCAGTACTTC. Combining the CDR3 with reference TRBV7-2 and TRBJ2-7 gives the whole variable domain GAGVSQSPSNKVTEKGKDVELRCDPISGHTALYWYRQSLGQGLEFLIYFQGNSAPDKSGLPSDRFSAERTGGSVSTLTIQRTQQEDSAVYLCASSLASGWGTGGSEQYFGPGTRLTVT.

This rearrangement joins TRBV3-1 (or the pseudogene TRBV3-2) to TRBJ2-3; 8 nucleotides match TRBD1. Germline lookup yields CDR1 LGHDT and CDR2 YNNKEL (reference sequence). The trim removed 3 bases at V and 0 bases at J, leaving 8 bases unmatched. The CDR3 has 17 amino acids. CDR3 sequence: CASSHSRGLVSTDTQYF. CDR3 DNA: TGTGCCAGCAGCCACTCCAGGGGGCTAGTGAGCACAGATACGCAGTATTTT.

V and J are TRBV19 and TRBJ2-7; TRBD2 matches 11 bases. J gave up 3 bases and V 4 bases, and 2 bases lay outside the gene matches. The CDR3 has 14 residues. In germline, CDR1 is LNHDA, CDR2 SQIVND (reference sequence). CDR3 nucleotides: TGTGCCAGTAGTAGTGGGACTAGCGGCTACGAGCAGTACTTC. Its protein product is CASSSGTSGYEQYF.

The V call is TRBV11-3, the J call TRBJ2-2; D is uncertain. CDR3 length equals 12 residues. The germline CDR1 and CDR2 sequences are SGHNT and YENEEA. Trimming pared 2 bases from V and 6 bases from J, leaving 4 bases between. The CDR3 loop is CASSLSAGELFF. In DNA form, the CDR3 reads TGTGCCAGCAGCTTATCGGCCGGGGAGCTGTTTTTT.

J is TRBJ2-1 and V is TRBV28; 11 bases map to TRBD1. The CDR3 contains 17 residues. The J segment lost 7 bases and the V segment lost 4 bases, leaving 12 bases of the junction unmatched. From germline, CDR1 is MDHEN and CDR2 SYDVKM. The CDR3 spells CASSSASGQGAPNEQFF. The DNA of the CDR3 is TGTGCCAGCAGTTCCGCCTCCGGACAGGGGGCGCCGAATGAGCAGTTCTTC. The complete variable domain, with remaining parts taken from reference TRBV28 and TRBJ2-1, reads DVKVTQSSRYLVKRTGEKVFLECVQDMDHENMFWYRQDPGLGLRLIYFSYDVKMKEKGDIPEGYSVSREKKERFSLILESASTNQTSMYLCASSSASGQGAPNEQFFGPGTRLTVL.

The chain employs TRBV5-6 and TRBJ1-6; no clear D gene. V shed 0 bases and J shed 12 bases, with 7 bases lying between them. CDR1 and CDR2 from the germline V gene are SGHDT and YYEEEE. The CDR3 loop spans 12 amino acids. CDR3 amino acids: CASSLVAGPLHF. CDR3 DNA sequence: TGTGCCAGCAGCTTGGTAGCCGGACCCCTCCACTTT.

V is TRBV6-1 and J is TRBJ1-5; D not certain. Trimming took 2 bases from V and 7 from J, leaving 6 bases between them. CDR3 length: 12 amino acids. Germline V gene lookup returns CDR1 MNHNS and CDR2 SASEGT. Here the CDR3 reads CASSENIQPQHF. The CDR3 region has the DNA TGTGCCAGCAGTGAAAACATCCAGCCCCAGCATTTT.

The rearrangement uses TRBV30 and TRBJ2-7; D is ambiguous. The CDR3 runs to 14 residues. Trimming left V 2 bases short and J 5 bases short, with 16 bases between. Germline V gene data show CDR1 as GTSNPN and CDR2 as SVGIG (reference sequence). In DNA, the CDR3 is TGTGCCTGGAGTACCCCGAGAGAACGGGACGAGCAGTACTTC. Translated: CAWSTPRERDEQYF.

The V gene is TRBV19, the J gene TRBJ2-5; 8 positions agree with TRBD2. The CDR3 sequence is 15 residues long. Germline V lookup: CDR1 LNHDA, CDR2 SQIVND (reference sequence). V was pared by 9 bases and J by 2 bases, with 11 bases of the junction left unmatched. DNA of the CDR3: TGTGCCAGCGGGTCCCTAGCGGGTACTCAAGAGACCCAGTACTTC. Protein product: CASGSLAGTQETQYF.

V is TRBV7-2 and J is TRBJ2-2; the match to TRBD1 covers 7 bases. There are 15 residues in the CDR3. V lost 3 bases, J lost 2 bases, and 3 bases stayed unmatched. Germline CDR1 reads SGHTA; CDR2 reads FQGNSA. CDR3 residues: CASSFTGANTGELFF. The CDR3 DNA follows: TGTGCCAGCAGCTTTACAGGGGCAAACACCGGGGAGCTGTTTTTT.

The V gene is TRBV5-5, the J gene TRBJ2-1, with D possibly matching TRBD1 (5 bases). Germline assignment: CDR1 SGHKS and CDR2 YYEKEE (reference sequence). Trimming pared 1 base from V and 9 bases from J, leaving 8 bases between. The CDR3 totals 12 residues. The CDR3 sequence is CASSLLTGEQFF. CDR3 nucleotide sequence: TGTGCCAGCAGCTTGCTCACAGGTGAGCAGTTCTTC.

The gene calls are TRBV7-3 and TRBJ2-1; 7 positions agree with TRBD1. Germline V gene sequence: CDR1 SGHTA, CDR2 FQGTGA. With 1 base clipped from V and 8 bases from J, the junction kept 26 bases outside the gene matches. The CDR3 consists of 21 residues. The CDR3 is CASSLIGRGTDGRSHPHEQFF. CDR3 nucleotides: TGTGCCAGCAGCTTAATAGGCAGGGGGACAGACGGCCGTTCCCATCCGCATGAGCAGTTCTTC.

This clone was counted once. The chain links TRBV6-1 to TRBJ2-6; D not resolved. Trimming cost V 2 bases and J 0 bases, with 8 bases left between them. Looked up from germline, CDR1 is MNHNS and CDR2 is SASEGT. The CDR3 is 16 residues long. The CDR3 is CASSEPGYSGANVLTF. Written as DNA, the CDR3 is TGTGCCAGCAGTGAACCAGGTTACTCTGGGGCCAACGTCCTGACTTTC.

Here the CDR3 reads CASSYSEEMNTEAFF. The CDR3 region has the DNA TGTGCCAGCAGTTACTCGGAGGAAATGAACACTGAAGCTTTCTTT. This chain joins TRBV6-2 or TRBV6-3 and TRBJ1-1; D not resolved. The V end was cut by 0 bases, the J end by 0 bases, with 8 bases between. Germline V CDR1 and CDR2: MNHEY, SVGEGT. The CDR3 length is 15 residues.

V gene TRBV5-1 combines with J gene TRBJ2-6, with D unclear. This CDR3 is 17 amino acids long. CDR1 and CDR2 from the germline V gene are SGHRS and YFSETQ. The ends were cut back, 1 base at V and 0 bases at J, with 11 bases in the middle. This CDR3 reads CASSLSTLGSGANVLTF. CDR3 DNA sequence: TGCGCCAGCAGCTTGTCTACCCTCGGCTCTGGGGCCAACGTCCTGACTTTC.

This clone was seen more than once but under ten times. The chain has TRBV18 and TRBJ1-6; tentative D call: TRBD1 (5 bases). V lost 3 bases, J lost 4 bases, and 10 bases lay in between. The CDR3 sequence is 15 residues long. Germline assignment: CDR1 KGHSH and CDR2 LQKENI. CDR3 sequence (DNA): TGTGCCAGCTCACCCTCCGGGACTTATAATTCACCCCTCCACTTT. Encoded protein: CASSPSGTYNSPLHF. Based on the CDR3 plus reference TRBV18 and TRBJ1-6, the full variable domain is NAGVMQNPRHLVRRRGQEARLRCSPMKGHSHVYWYRQLPEEGLKFMVYLQKENIIDESGMPKERFSAEFPKEGPSILRIQQVVRGDSAAYFCASSPSGTYNSPLHFGNGTRLTVT.

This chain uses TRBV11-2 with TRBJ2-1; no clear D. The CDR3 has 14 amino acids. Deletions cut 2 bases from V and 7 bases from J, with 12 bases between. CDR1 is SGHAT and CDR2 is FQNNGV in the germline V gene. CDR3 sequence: CASSLLAEPNEQFF. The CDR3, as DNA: TGTGCCAGCAGCTTATTGGCCGAACCTAATGAGCAGTTCTTC.

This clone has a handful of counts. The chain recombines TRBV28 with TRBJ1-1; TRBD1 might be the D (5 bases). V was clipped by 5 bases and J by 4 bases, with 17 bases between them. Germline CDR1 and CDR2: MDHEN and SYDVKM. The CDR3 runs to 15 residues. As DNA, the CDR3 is TGTGCCAGCAGTCCTAGCGGGTTCCAGGGCACTGAAGCTTTCTTT. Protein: CASSPSGFQGTEAFF.

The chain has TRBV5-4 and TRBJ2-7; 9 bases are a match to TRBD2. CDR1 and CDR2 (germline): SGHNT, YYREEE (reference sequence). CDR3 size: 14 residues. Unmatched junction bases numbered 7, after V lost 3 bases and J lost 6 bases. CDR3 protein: CASSWAGGPVEQYF. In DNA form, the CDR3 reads TGTGCCAGCAGCTGGGCGGGAGGGCCAGTCGAGCAGTACTTC.

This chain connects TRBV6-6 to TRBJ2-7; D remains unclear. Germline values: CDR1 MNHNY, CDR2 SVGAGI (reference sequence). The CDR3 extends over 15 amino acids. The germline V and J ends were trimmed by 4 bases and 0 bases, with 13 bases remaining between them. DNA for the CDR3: TGTGCCAGCAGTTCACTCCCGGGTAGCTCCTACGAGCAGTACTTC. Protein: CASSSLPGSSYEQYF.

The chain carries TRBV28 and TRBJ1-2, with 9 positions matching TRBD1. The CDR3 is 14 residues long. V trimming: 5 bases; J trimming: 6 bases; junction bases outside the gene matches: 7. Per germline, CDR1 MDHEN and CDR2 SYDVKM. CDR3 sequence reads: CASSKPGQGDGYTF. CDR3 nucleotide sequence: TGTGCCAGCAGTAAACCGGGACAGGGTGATGGCTACACCTTC.

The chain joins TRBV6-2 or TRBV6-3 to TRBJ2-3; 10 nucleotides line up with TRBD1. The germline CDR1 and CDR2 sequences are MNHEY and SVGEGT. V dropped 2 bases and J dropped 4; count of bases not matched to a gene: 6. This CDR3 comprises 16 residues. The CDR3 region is CASSYHRTGGSDTQYF. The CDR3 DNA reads TGTGCCAGCAGTTACCATAGGACAGGGGGTTCAGATACGCAGTATTTT.

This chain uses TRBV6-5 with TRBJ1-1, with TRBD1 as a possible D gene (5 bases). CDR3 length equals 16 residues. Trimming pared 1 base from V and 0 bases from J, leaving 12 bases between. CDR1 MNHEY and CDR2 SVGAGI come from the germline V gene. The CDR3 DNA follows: TGTGCCAGCAGTTACTGGTCAGGGCGATTGAACACTGAAGCTTTCTTT. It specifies CASSYWSGRLNTEAFF.

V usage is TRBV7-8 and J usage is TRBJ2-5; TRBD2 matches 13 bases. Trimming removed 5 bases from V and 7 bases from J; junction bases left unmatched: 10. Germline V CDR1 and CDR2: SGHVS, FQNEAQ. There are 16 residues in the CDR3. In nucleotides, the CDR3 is TGTGCCAGCAGCCCGGGACTAGCGGGGACAATCGGGACCCAGTACTTC. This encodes CASSPGLAGTIGTQYF.